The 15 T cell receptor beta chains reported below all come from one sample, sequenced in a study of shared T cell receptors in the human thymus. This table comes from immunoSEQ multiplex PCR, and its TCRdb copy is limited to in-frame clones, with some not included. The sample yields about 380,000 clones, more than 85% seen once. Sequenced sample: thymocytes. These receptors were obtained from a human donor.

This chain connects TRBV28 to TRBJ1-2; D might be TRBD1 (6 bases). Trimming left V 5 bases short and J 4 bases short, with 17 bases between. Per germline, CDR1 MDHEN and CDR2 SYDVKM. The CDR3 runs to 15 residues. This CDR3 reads CASSHRHGGSYGYTF. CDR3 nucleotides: TGTGCCAGCAGTCACAGGCATGGGGGCTCCTATGGCTACACCTTC.

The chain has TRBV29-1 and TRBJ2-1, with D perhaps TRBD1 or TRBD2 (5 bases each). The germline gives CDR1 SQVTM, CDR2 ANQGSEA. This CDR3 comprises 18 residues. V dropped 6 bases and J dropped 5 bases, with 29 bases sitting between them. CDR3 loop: CSVQGAGSQRPWNNEQFF. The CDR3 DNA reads TGCAGCGTCCAGGGAGCCGGGTCCCAGCGCCCTTGGAACAATGAGCAGTTCTTC.

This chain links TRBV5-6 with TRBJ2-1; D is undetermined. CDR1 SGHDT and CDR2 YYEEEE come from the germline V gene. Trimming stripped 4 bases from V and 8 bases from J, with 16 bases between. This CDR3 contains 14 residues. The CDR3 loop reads CASSNGPELYEQFF. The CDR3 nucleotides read TGTGCCAGCAGCAACGGACCCGAGCTCTATGAGCAGTTCTTC.

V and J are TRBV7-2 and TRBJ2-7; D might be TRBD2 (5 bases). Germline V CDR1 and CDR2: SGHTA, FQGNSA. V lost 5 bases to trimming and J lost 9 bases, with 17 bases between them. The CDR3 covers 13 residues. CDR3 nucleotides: TGTGCCAGCAGCCGCTCCACCGGGGTTCGGCAGTACTTC. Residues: CASSRSTGVRQYF.

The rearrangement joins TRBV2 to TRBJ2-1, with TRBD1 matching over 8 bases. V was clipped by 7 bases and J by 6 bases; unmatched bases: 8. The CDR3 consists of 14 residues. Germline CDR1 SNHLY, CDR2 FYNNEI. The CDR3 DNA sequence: TGTGCCAGCAATGCCCTAGACAGGGGCAATGAGCAGTTCTTC. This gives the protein CASNALDRGNEQFF.

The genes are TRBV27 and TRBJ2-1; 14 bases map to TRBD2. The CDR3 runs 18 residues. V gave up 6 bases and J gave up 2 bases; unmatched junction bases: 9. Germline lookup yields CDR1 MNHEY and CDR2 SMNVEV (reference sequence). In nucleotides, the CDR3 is TGTGCCAGCAGACCCCGACCGACTAGCGGGAGGGCCTACAATGAGCAGTTCTTC. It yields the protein CASRPRPTSGRAYNEQFF.

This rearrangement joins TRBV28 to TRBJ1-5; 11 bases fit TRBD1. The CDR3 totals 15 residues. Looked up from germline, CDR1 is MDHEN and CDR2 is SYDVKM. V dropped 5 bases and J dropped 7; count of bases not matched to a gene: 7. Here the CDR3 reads CASSVDRGRSQPQHF. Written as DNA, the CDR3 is TGTGCCAGCAGTGTGGACAGGGGGCGATCCCAGCCCCAGCATTTT. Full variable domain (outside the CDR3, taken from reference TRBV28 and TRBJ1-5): DVKVTQSSRYLVKRTGEKVFLECVQDMDHENMFWYRQDPGLGLRLIYFSYDVKMKEKGDIPEGYSVSREKKERFSLILESASTNQTSMYLCASSVDRGRSQPQHFGDGTRLSIL.

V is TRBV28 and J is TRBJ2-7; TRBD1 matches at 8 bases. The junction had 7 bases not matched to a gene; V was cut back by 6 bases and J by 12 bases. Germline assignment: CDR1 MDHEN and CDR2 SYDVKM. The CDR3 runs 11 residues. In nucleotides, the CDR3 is TGTGCCAGCAGCCTGGACAGGGTCGGGTACTTC. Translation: CASSLDRVGYF.

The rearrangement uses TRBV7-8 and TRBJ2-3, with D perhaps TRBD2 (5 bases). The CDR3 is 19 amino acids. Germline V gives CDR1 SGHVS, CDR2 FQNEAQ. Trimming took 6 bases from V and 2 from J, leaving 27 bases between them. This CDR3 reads CASSPWVIRGWAPTDTQYF. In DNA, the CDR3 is TGTGCCAGCAGTCCCTGGGTCATTCGGGGATGGGCCCCCACAGATACGCAGTATTTT.

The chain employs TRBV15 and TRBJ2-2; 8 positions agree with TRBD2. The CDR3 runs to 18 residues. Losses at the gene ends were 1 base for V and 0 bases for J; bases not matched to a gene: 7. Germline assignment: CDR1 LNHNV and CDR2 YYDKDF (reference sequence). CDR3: CATSRASGGPTNTGELFF. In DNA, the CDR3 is TGTGCCACCAGCAGAGCTTCGGGGGGGCCAACGAACACCGGGGAGCTGTTTTTT. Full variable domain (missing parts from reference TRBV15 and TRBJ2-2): DAMVIQNPRYQVTQFGKPVTLSCSQTLNHNVMYWYQQKSSQAPKLLFHYYDKDFNNEADTPDNFQSRRPNTSFCFLDIRSPGLGDTAMYLCATSRASGGPTNTGELFFGEGSRLTVL.

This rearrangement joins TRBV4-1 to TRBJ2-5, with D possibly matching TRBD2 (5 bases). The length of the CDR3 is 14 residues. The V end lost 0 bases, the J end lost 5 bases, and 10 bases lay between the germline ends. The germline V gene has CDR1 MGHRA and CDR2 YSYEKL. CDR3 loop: CASSQDGWRETQYF. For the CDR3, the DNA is TGCGCCAGCAGCCAAGATGGGTGGAGGGAGACCCAGTACTTC.

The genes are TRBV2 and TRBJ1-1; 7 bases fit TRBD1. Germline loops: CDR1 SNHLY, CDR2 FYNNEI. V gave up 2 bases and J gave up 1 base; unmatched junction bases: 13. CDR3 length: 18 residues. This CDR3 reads CASSEPGQTLDGNTEAFF. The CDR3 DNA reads TGTGCCAGCAGTGAACCGGGACAGACACTGGACGGGAACACTGAAGCTTTCTTT. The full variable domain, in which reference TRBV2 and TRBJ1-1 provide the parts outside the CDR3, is EPEVTQTPSHQVTQMGQEVILRCVPISNHLYFYWYRQILGQKVEFLVSFYNNEISEKSEIFDDQFSVERPDGSNFTLKIRSTKLEDSAMYFCASSEPGQTLDGNTEAFFGQGTRLTVV.

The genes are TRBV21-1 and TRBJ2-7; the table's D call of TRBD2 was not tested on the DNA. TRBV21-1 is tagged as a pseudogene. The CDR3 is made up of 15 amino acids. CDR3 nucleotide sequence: TGTGCCAGCAGCAACGGGACTCGGACGAGCCACGAGCAGTACTTC. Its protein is CASSNGTRTSHEQYF.

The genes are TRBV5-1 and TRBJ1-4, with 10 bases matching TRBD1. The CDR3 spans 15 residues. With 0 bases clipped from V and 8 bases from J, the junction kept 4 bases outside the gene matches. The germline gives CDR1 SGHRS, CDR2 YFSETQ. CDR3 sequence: CASSLVGTGEEKLFF. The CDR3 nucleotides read TGCGCCAGCAGCTTGGTAGGGACAGGGGAAGAAAAACTGTTTTTT.

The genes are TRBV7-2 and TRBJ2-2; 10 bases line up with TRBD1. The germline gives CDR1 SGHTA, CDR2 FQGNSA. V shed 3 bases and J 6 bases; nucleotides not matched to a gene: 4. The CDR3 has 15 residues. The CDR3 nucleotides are TGTGCCAGCAGCTTCGGACAGGGGGGGTCCGGGGAGCTGTTTTTT. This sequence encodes CASSFGQGGSGELFF.